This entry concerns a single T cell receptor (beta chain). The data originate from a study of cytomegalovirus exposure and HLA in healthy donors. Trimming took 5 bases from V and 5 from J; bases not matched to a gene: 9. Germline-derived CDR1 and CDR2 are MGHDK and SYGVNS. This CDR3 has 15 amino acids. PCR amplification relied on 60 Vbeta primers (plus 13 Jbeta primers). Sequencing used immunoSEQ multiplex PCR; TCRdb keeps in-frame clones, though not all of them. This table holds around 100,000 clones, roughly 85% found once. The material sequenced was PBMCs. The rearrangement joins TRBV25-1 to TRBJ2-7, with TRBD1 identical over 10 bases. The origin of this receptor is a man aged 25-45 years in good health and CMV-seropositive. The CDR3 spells CASSPPGTGDHEQYF. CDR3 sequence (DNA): TGTGCCAGCAGTCCCCCCGGGACAGGGGACCACGAGCAGTACTTC.